The rows below give T cell receptor beta chains drawn from one sample of a study of T-cell memory formation after mild COVID-19. Each CDR3 protein is one row after TCRdb ran MiXCR on the 5' RACE reads. Of about 540,000 distinct CDR3 sequences in the sample, around 21% are singletons; the top ten hold 9.5% to 15%. Sequencing was performed on PBMCs or a T cell subset sorted from them (not recorded which). The receptors were sampled from an adult woman who had mild COVID-19 (a few samples of this study predate the infection). Cell type and time point are not known. The CDR3 runs from the conserved cysteine through the conserved F or W. The order of the fields is D gene, V gene, J gene, clone size, CDR3 protein, CDR3 DNA. The D gene is left open where the match is weak. Some rows mark clone size as missing; the rest say once, few, many or name a class of expanded clone.

d_gene: TRBD2
v_gene: TRBV27
j_gene: TRBJ2-3
abundance: NA
CDR3aa: CATWRGGPTDTQYF
CDR3nt: TGTGCCACCTGGCGGGGGGGCCCGACAGATACGCAGTATTTT

d_gene: NA
v_gene: TRBV12-3/TRBV12-4
j_gene: TRBJ1-5
abundance: NA
CDR3aa: CASSLQVSFVQPQHF
CDR3nt: TGTGCCAGCAGTTTACAGGTGTCGTTCGTTCAGCCCCAGCATTTT

d_gene: NA
v_gene: TRBV20-1
j_gene: TRBJ1-3
abundance: NA
CDR3aa: CSASSGRRGNTIYF
CDR3nt: TGCAGTGCTAGCAGCGGGCGTAGGGGAAACACCATATATTTT

d_gene: TRBD1
v_gene: TRBV27
j_gene: TRBJ2-3
abundance: NA
CDR3aa: CASSPYRQGGTDTQYF
CDR3nt: TGTGCCAGCAGTCCTTACCGACAGGGCGGGACAGATACGCAGTATTTT

d_gene: NA
v_gene: TRBV5-1
j_gene: TRBJ2-7
abundance: NA
CDR3aa: CASSLDPSSYEQYF
CDR3nt: TGCGCCAGCAGCTTGGACCCCAGCTCCTACGAGCAGTACTTC

d_gene: TRBD1
v_gene: TRBV20-1
j_gene: TRBJ2-5
abundance: NA
CDR3aa: CSASRQGETQYF
CDR3nt: TGCAGTGCTAGTAGACAGGGAGAGACCCAGTACTTC

d_gene: NA
v_gene: TRBV15
j_gene: TRBJ2-6
abundance: few
CDR3aa: CATSRDIASRDSGANVLTF
CDR3nt: TGTGCCACCAGCAGAGATATAGCCTCTCGCGACTCTGGGGCCAACGTCCTGACTTTC

d_gene: NA
v_gene: TRBV5-8
j_gene: TRBJ2-5
abundance: NA
CDR3aa: CASSREQETQYF
CDR3nt: TGTGCCAGCAGCCGGGAGCAAGAGACCCAGTACTTC

d_gene: NA
v_gene: TRBV3-1
j_gene: TRBJ2-7
abundance: few
CDR3aa: CASSRLQYEQYF
CDR3nt: TGTGCCAGCAGCCGACTACAGTACGAGCAGTACTTC

d_gene: TRBD1
v_gene: TRBV24-1
j_gene: TRBJ1-5
abundance: few
CDR3aa: CATTKGAGQPQHF
CDR3nt: TGTGCCACCACTAAGGGGGCCGGTCAGCCCCAGCATTTT

d_gene: TRBD2
v_gene: TRBV30
j_gene: TRBJ2-1
abundance: NA
CDR3aa: CAWLPSGGVYNEQFF
CDR3nt: TGTGCCTGGCTGCCTAGCGGGGGGGTCTACAATGAGCAGTTCTTC

d_gene: NA
v_gene: TRBV12-3/TRBV12-4
j_gene: TRBJ1-5
abundance: few
CDR3aa: CASRESGLSQPQHF
CDR3nt: TGTGCCAGCAGGGAGTCAGGGTTAAGCCAGCCCCAGCATTTT

d_gene: NA
v_gene: TRBV7-6
j_gene: TRBJ1-3
abundance: NA
CDR3aa: CASSFLTLRGGGNTIYF
CDR3nt: TGTGCCAGCAGCTTCCTTACGCTCCGGGGAGGTGGAAACACCATATATTTT

d_gene: TRBD2
v_gene: TRBV11-3
j_gene: TRBJ2-1
abundance: NA
CDR3aa: CASSRGTSGKTNGQFF
CDR3nt: TGTGCCAGCAGCCGGGGGACTAGCGGGAAGACGAATGGGCAGTTCTTC

d_gene: NA
v_gene: TRBV7-2
j_gene: TRBJ1-2
abundance: many
CDR3aa: CASSLGLPVRAVVFGSNYGYTF
CDR3nt: TGTGCCAGCAGCTTGGGGCTCCCAGTAAGGGCGGTGGTTTTCGGGTCAAACTATGGCTACACCTTC

d_gene: TRBD2
v_gene: TRBV6-2/TRBV6-3
j_gene: TRBJ2-7
abundance: few
CDR3aa: CASSSPRGGEYEQYF
CDR3nt: TGTGCCAGCAGTTCCCCCCGGGGGGGGGAATACGAGCAGTACTTC

d_gene: NA
v_gene: TRBV13
j_gene: TRBJ2-2
abundance: few
CDR3aa: CASSSESSNTGELFF
CDR3nt: TGTGCCAGCAGCTCGGAAAGCTCTAACACCGGGGAGCTGTTTTTT

d_gene: NA
v_gene: TRBV7-2
j_gene: TRBJ2-7
abundance: NA
CDR3aa: CASSYGDYEQYF
CDR3nt: TGTGCCAGCAGCTATGGGGACTACGAGCAGTACTTC

d_gene: NA
v_gene: TRBV12-3/TRBV12-4
j_gene: TRBJ1-2
abundance: NA
CDR3aa: CASSRGQGFYGYTF
CDR3nt: TGTGCCAGCTCAAGGGGCCAGGGGTTCTATGGCTACACCTTC

d_gene: NA
v_gene: TRBV7-9
j_gene: TRBJ1-2
abundance: NA
CDR3aa: CASSPVSGEDGYTF
CDR3nt: TGTGCCAGCAGCCCGGTATCGGGGGAGGATGGCTACACCTTC

d_gene: NA
v_gene: TRBV20-1
j_gene: TRBJ1-1
abundance: NA
CDR3aa: CSAFLPGWDTEAFF
CDR3nt: TGCAGTGCTTTCCTACCCGGGTGGGACACTGAAGCTTTCTTT

d_gene: NA
v_gene: TRBV6-2/TRBV6-3
j_gene: TRBJ1-5
abundance: few
CDR3aa: CASREFSNQPQHF
CDR3nt: TGTGCCAGCAGGGAATTTAGCAATCAGCCCCAGCATTTT

d_gene: TRBD2
v_gene: TRBV14
j_gene: TRBJ2-3
abundance: few
CDR3aa: CASTPTGLAVPDTQYF
CDR3nt: TGTGCCAGCACCCCAACGGGACTAGCGGTGCCAGATACGCAGTATTTT

d_gene: TRBD2
v_gene: TRBV7-9
j_gene: TRBJ2-1
abundance: NA
CDR3aa: CASSGGRSGGQDEQFF
CDR3nt: TGTGCCAGCAGCGGGGGCAGAAGCGGGGGGCAGGATGAGCAGTTCTTC

d_gene: NA
v_gene: TRBV7-2
j_gene: TRBJ2-7
abundance: few
CDR3aa: CASTIGLVGEQYF
CDR3nt: TGTGCCAGCACCATAGGGTTGGTCGGTGAGCAGTACTTC

d_gene: TRBD2
v_gene: TRBV11-2
j_gene: TRBJ2-3
abundance: few
CDR3aa: CASSPGRLAGGLSTDTQYF
CDR3nt: TGTGCCAGCAGCCCGGGGCGGCTAGCGGGGGGCCTAAGCACAGATACGCAGTATTTT

d_gene: TRBD1
v_gene: TRBV10-1
j_gene: TRBJ1-3
abundance: NA
CDR3aa: CASSRRGANWDSASGNTIYF
CDR3nt: TGCGCCAGCAGCCGACGCGGAGCGAATTGGGACAGCGCCTCTGGAAACACCATATATTTT

d_gene: TRBD2
v_gene: TRBV3-1
j_gene: TRBJ2-1
abundance: few
CDR3aa: CASSLGFREGEELF
CDR3nt: TGTGCCAGCAGCTTGGGGTTCCGGGAGGGTGAGGAACTCTTC

d_gene: TRBD1
v_gene: TRBV29-1
j_gene: TRBJ1-5
abundance: few
CDR3aa: CSAGGTGGNQPQHF
CDR3nt: TGCAGCGCGGGTGGGACAGGGGGGAATCAGCCCCAGCATTTT

d_gene: TRBD2
v_gene: TRBV7-9
j_gene: TRBJ2-7
abundance: many
CDR3aa: CASSLTSGEQYF
CDR3nt: TGTGCCAGCAGCCTGACTAGCGGGGAGCAGTACTTC

d_gene: TRBD1
v_gene: TRBV20-1
j_gene: TRBJ1-2
abundance: few
CDR3aa: CSARDSGQANYGYTF
CDR3nt: TGCAGTGCTAGAGATTCGGGACAGGCTAACTATGGCTACACCTTC

d_gene: NA
v_gene: TRBV5-1
j_gene: TRBJ2-1
abundance: few
CDR3aa: CASHLGDEQFF
CDR3nt: TGCGCCAGCCACCTTGGGGATGAGCAGTTCTTC

d_gene: NA
v_gene: TRBV11-2
j_gene: TRBJ2-5
abundance: NA
CDR3aa: CASSSSGVGTQYF
CDR3nt: TGTGCCAGCAGCTCTTCAGGGGTAGGGACCCAGTACTTC

d_gene: NA
v_gene: TRBV24-1
j_gene: TRBJ2-5
abundance: NA
CDR3aa: CATASGETQYF
CDR3nt: TGTGCCACCGCTTCGGGAGAGACCCAGTACTTC

d_gene: NA
v_gene: TRBV7-9
j_gene: TRBJ2-7
abundance: few
CDR3aa: CASSFTPDYELYEQYF
CDR3nt: TGTGCCAGCAGCTTCACCCCGGACTACGAACTCTACGAGCAGTACTTC

d_gene: NA
v_gene: TRBV6-2/TRBV6-3
j_gene: TRBJ2-3
abundance: NA
CDR3aa: CASLKSGRNTDTQYF
CDR3nt: TGTGCCAGCCTCAAAAGCGGGCGGAACACAGATACGCAGTATTTT

d_gene: TRBD1
v_gene: TRBV30
j_gene: TRBJ2-5
abundance: NA
CDR3aa: CAWSPSGPGQGIGETQYF
CDR3nt: TGTGCCTGGAGTCCGTCCGGTCCGGGACAGGGGATTGGAGAGACCCAGTACTTC

d_gene: NA
v_gene: TRBV4-2
j_gene: TRBJ2-1
abundance: NA
CDR3aa: CASSFPVDTSSYNEQFF
CDR3nt: TGTGCCAGCAGCTTCCCGGTGGACACAAGCTCCTACAATGAGCAGTTCTTC

d_gene: TRBD2
v_gene: TRBV20-1
j_gene: TRBJ2-1
abundance: few
CDR3aa: CSAQRGSGRVNEQFF
CDR3nt: TGCAGTGCCCAGAGAGGTAGCGGGAGGGTCAATGAGCAGTTCTTC

d_gene: NA
v_gene: TRBV20-1
j_gene: TRBJ2-7
abundance: few
CDR3aa: CSARIGSYEQYF
CDR3nt: TGCAGTGCTAGAATAGGTTCCTACGAGCAGTACTTC

d_gene: TRBD1
v_gene: TRBV15
j_gene: TRBJ2-1
abundance: few
CDR3aa: CATSIERDRAYNEQFF
CDR3nt: TGTGCCACCAGCATAGAACGGGACAGGGCCTACAATGAGCAGTTCTTC

d_gene: NA
v_gene: TRBV4-1
j_gene: TRBJ2-7
abundance: many
CDR3aa: CASSQGRGSYEQYF
CDR3nt: TGCGCCAGCAGCCAAGGGCGCGGCTCCTACGAGCAGTACTTC

d_gene: TRBD1
v_gene: TRBV25-1
j_gene: TRBJ1-2
abundance: NA
CDR3aa: CASGGQGAYGYTF
CDR3nt: TGTGCCAGCGGCGGACAGGGGGCCTATGGCTACACCTTC

d_gene: NA
v_gene: TRBV4-3
j_gene: TRBJ2-2
abundance: many
CDR3aa: CASSQGAGPMNTGELFF
CDR3nt: TGCGCCAGCAGCCAAGGCGCAGGCCCAATGAACACCGGGGAGCTGTTTTTT

d_gene: TRBD2
v_gene: TRBV3-1
j_gene: TRBJ2-3
abundance: NA
CDR3aa: CASSRDYDTQYF
CDR3nt: TGTGCCAGCAGCCGGGACTACGATACGCAGTATTTT

d_gene: NA
v_gene: TRBV5-5
j_gene: TRBJ1-1
abundance: NA
CDR3aa: CASSLGQWATEAFF
CDR3nt: TGTGCCAGCAGCTTAGGGCAATGGGCCACTGAAGCTTTCTTT

d_gene: NA
v_gene: TRBV24-1
j_gene: TRBJ2-6
abundance: few
CDR3aa: CATSVTGGSGANVLTF
CDR3nt: TGTGCCACCAGTGTAACAGGCGGATCTGGGGCCAACGTCCTGACTTTC

d_gene: NA
v_gene: TRBV7-9
j_gene: TRBJ2-3
abundance: many
CDR3aa: CASITGVHTDTQYF
CDR3nt: TGTGCCAGCATCACCGGGGTCCACACAGATACGCAGTATTTT

d_gene: TRBD2
v_gene: TRBV9
j_gene: TRBJ2-3
abundance: few
CDR3aa: CASSVASASGGDTDTQYF
CDR3nt: TGTGCCAGCAGCGTAGCTTCGGCTAGCGGGGGGGACACAGATACGCAGTATTTT

d_gene: TRBD2
v_gene: TRBV6-2/TRBV6-3
j_gene: TRBJ2-7
abundance: NA
CDR3aa: CATGRASYEQYF
CDR3nt: TGTGCCACCGGGAGGGCCTCCTACGAGCAGTACTTC